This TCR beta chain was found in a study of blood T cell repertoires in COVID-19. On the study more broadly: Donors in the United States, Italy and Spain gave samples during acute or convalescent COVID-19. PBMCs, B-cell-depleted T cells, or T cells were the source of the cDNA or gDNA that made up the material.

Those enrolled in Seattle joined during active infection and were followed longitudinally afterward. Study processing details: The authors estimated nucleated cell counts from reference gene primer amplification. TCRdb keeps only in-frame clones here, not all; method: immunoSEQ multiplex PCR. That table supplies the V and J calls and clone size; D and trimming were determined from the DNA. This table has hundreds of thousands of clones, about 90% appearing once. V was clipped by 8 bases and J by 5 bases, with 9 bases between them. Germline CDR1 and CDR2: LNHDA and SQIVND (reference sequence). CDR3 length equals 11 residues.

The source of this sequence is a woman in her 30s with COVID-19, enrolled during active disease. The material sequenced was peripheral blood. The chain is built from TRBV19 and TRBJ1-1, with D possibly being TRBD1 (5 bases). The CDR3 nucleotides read TGTGCCAGTCGGGGGGAAACTGAAGCTTTCTTT. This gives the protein CASRGETEAFF.